Below are 6 T cell receptor beta chains sequenced from a single sample in a study of CD8 T cells in Susac syndrome. An amount of RNA that ranged from roughly 0.5 to 1 ug was reverse transcribed with random hexamers. TCRdb processed the immunoSEQ multiplex PCR reads anew with MiXCR; each CDR3 protein has one entry. The repertoire has about 290,000 distinct CDR3 sequences, 89% of them found once; the top ten carry approximately 0.18%. Material: CD8+ T cells from PBMCs. The source is a human donor with multiple sclerosis.

This clonotype turned up a few times. The chain employs TRBV5-4 and TRBJ2-2; TRBD1 matches 7 bases. This CDR3 spans 16 amino acids. After removal of 2 bases from V and 2 bases from J, the junction contained 6 bases not matched to a gene. In germline, CDR1 is SGHNT, CDR2 YYREEE (reference sequence). Written as DNA, the CDR3 is TGTGCCAGCAGCTTCTGGACAGGAGATAACACCGGGGAGCTGTTTTTT. Its protein is CASSFWTGDNTGELFF.

The rearrangement links TRBV28 to TRBJ2-7; 8 bases align to TRBD1. Germline CDR1 reads MDHEN; CDR2 reads SYDVKM. The CDR3 covers 15 residues. V trimming: 6 bases; J trimming: 2 bases; junction bases outside the gene matches: 9. The CDR3 loop is CASRDPGQGPYEQYF. Written as DNA, the CDR3 is TGTGCCAGCAGAGACCCAGGACAGGGCCCCTACGAGCAGTACTTC.

The chain has TRBV5-6 and TRBJ2-7; tentative D call: TRBD2 (6 bases). Deletions cut 0 bases from V and 10 bases from J, with 17 bases between. The CDR3 runs to 14 residues. Germline V gives CDR1 SGHDT, CDR2 YYEEEE. The CDR3 is CASSLGQEGEDQYF. CDR3 nucleotide sequence: TGTGCCAGCAGCTTGGGTCAGGAGGGTGAAGATCAGTACTTC.

The sample holds one count of this clonotype. The chain recombines TRBV19 with TRBJ1-1; D not certain. The CDR3 consists of 14 residues. V dropped 5 bases and J dropped 4 bases, with 14 bases sitting between them. Germline V gives CDR1 LNHDA, CDR2 SQIVND (reference sequence). CDR3 nucleotides: TGTGCCAGTAGTGCCTCGGGGTGGGGCACTGAAGCTTTCTTT. It is translated as CASSASGWGTEAFF.

This chain uses TRBV20-1 with TRBJ2-1; TRBD1 or TRBD2 may be the D gene (5 bases each). From germline, CDR1 is DFQATT and CDR2 SNEGSKA (reference sequence). The CDR3 totals 13 residues. V lost 6 bases and J 9 bases, leaving 18 bases between the germline ends. CDR3 in amino acids: CSASLGSGREQFF. The CDR3 DNA is TGCAGTGCATCCCTGGGCTCGGGGCGTGAGCAGTTCTTC.

The rearrangement uses TRBV20-1 and TRBJ2-6; D call uncertain. V was clipped by 3 bases and J by 0 bases, with 6 bases between them. This CDR3 is 14 amino acids long. Germline-derived CDR1 and CDR2 are DFQATT and SNEGSKA (reference sequence). The CDR3 nucleotides are TGCAGTGCTAGCTGGGACTCTGGGGCCAACGTCCTGACTTTC. It specifies CSASWDSGANVLTF.